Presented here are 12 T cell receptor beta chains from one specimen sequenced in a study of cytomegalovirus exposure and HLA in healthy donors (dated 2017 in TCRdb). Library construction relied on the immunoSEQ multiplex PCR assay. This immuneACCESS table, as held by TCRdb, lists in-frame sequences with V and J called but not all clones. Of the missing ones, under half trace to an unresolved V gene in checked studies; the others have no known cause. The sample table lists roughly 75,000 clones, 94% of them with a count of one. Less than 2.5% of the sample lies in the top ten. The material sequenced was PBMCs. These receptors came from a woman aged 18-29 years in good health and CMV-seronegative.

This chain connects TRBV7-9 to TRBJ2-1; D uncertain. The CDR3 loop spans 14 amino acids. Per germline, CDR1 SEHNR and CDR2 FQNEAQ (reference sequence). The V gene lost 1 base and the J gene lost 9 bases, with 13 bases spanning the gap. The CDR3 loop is CASSLVLEGSEQFF. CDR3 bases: TGTGCCAGCAGCTTAGTCCTAGAAGGTAGTGAGCAGTTCTTC.

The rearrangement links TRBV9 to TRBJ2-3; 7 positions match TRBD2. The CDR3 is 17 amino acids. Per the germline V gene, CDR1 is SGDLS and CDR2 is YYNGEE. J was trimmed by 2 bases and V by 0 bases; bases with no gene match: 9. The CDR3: CASSVGGGSSITDTQYF. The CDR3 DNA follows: TGTGCCAGCAGCGTAGGAGGCGGGAGTTCGATCACAGATACGCAGTATTTT. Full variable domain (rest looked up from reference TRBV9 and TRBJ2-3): DSGVTQTPKHLITATGQRVTLRCSPRSGDLSVYWYQQSLDQGLQFLIQYYNGEERAKGNILERFSAQQFPDLHSELNLSSLELGDSALYFCASSVGGGSSITDTQYFGPGTRLTVL.

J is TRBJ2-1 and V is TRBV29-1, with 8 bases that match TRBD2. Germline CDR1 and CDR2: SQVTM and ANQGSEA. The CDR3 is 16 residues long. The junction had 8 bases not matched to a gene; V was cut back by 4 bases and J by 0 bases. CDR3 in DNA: TGCAGCGTTGTCCCTATGGCGGGAGGCTCCTACAATGAGCAGTTCTTC. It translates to CSVVPMAGGSYNEQFF.

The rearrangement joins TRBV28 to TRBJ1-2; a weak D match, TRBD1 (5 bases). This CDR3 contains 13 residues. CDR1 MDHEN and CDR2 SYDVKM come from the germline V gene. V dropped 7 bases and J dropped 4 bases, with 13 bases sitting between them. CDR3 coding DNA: TGTGCCAGCAAAAAGACAGCGACCTATGGCTACACCTTC. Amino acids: CASKKTATYGYTF.

CDR3 in DNA: TGTGCCAGCAGCTTCGGACAGACTACGGGGGAGCAGTACTTC. It yields the protein CASSFGQTTGEQYF. V usage is TRBV9 and J usage is TRBJ2-7, with D maybe TRBD1 (6 bases). Germline values: CDR1 SGDLS, CDR2 YYNGEE. The CDR3 is 14 residues long. V lost 4 bases, J lost 7 bases, and 18 bases lay in between.

Here the CDR3 reads CASSRTGGGGGNEQFF. CDR3 sequence (DNA): TGTGCCAGCAGCCGGACAGGGGGGGGCGGTGGTAATGAGCAGTTCTTC. The gene calls are TRBV14 and TRBJ2-1, with 10 bases identical to TRBD1. The CDR3 is 16 amino acids. With 4 bases clipped from V and 7 bases from J, the junction kept 10 bases outside the gene matches. The germline V gene encodes CDR1 SGHDN and CDR2 FVKESK.

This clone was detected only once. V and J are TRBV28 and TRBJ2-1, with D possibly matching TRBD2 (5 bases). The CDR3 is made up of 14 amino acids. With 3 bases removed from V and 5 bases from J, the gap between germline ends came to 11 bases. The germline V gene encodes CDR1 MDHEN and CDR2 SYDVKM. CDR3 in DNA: TGTGCCAGCAGTTTGAGGGTAGCCCACAATGAGCAGTTCTTC. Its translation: CASSLRVAHNEQFF.

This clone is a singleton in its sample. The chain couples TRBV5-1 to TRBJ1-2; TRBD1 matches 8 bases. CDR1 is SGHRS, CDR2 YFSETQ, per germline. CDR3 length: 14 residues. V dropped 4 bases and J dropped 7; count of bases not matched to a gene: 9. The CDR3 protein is CASSLGQGEGGYTF. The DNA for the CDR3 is TGCGCCAGCAGCCTAGGACAGGGCGAGGGTGGCTACACCTTC.

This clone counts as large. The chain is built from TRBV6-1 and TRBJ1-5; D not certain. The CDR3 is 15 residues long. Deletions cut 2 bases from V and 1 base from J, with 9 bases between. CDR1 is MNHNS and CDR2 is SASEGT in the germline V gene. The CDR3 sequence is CASSESGGSNQPQHF. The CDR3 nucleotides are TGTGCCAGCAGTGAATCGGGTGGCAGCAATCAGCCCCAGCATTTT.

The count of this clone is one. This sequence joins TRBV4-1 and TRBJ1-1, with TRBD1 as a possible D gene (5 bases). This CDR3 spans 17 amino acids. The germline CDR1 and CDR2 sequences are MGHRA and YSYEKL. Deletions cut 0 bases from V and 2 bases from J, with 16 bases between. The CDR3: CASSQEGPGPINTEAFF. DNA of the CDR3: TGCGCCAGCAGCCAAGAGGGTCCAGGGCCCATTAACACTGAAGCTTTCTTT.

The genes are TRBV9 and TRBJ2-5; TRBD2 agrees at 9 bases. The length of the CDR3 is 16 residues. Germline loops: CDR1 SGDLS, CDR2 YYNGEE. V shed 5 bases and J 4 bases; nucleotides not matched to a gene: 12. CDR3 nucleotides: TGTGCCAGCAGTGCGGGACTAGCCCCTGTGGGAGAGACCCAGTACTTC. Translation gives CASSAGLAPVGETQYF.

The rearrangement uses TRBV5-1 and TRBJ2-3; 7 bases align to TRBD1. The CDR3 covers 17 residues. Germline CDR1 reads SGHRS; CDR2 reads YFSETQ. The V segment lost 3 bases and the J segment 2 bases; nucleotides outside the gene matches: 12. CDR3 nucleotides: TGCGCCAGCAGCTATATGAGGGGGCAATTAGACACAGATACGCAGTATTTT. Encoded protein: CASSYMRGQLDTDTQYF.